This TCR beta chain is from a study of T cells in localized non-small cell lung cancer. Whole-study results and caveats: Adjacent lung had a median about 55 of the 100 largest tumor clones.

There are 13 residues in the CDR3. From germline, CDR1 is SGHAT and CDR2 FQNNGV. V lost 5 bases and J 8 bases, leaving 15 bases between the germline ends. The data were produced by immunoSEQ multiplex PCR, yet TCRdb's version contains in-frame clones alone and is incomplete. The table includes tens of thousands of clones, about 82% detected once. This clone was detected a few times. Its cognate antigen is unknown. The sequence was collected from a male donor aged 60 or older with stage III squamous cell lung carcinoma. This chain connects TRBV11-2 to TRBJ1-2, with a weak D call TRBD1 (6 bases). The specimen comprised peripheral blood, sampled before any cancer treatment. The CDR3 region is CASSPNRDRGYTF. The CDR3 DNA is TGTGCCAGCAGCCCCAACAGGGATCGGGGCTACACCTTC. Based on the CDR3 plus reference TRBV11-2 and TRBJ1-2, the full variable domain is EAGVAQSPRYKIIEKRQSVAFWCNPISGHATLYWYQQILGQGPKLLIQFQNNGVVDDSQLPKDRFSAERLKGVDSTLKIQPAKLEDSAVYLCASSPNRDRGYTFGSGTRLTVV.